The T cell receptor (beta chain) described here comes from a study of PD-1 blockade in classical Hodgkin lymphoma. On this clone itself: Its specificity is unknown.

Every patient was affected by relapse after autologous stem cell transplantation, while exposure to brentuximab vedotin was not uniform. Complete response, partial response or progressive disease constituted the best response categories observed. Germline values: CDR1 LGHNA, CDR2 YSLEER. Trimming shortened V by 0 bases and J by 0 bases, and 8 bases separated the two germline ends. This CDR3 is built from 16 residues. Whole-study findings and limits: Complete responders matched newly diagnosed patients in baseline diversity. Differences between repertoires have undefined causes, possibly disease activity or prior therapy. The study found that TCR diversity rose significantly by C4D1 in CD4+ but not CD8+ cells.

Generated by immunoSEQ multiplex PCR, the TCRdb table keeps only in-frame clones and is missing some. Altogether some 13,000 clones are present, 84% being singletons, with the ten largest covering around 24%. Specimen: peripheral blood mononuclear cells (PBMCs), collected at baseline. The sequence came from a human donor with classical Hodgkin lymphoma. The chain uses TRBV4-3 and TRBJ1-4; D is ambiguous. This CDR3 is CASSQDSAATNEKLFF. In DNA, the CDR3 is TGCGCCAGCAGCCAAGATTCGGCTGCAACTAATGAAAAACTGTTTTTT.